This T cell receptor (beta chain) was obtained from a study of cytomegalovirus exposure and HLA in healthy donors. Generated by immunoSEQ multiplex PCR, the TCRdb table keeps only in-frame clones and is missing some. Of roughly 140,000 clones listed, about 91% were seen once; the top ten hold approximately 8%. Study-wide results and limits: The tendency of first-cohort TCR clusters to co-occur in the 120 or so validation repertoires emerged from a later analysis. In vitro work confirmed that a few CMV-associated chains recognize CMV antigens. Accounts indicate the classifier identified cytomegalovirus status with strong specificity and sensitivity.

The CDR3 spans 14 residues. Trimming left V 1 base short and J 1 base short, with 4 bases between. Germline V gene data show CDR1 as SGHTA and CDR2 as FQGNSA. With regard to this clone: Its matching antigen is unknown.

Sequenced material: PBMCs. The chain has TRBV7-2 and TRBJ2-2; D is ambiguous. The TCR was taken from a woman between 18 and 30 years old in good health and CMV-seropositive. CDR3 nucleotide sequence: TGTGCCAGCAGCTTAGTATGGAACACCGGGGAGCTGTTTTTT. It encodes CASSLVWNTGELFF.